A single sample is the source of the 21 T cell receptor beta chains below, sequenced in a study of CD8+ T cells in alopecia areata. The sequencing template was cDNA reverse transcribed from extracted RNA. The repertoire was sequenced with immunoSEQ multiplex PCR; TCRdb's copy has only in-frame clones and lacks some. Of about 200,000 clones in the sample, about 61% were seen once. Sequencing input: CD8+ T cells sorted from blood. The receptors derive from a human donor in good health.

This clone was observed a handful of times. J is TRBJ2-3 and V is TRBV11-2; possibly TRBD1 or TRBD2 for D (6 bases each). The CDR3 runs 14 residues. The germline CDR1 and CDR2 sequences are SGHAT and FQNNGV. Trimming took off 8 bases at V and 4 bases at J, with 16 bases between the two ends. DNA of the CDR3: TGTGCCAGCTTGGGGGGCCAGTGGGCAGATACGCAGTATTTT. This codes for CASLGGQWADTQYF.

This clone appeared a single time. The genes are TRBV30 and TRBJ1-6; 8 bases map to TRBD1. From germline, CDR1 is GTSNPN and CDR2 SVGIG (reference sequence). CDR3 size: 15 residues. V was clipped by 5 bases and J by 6 bases; unmatched bases: 9. CDR3 sequence: CAWYRGNRSNSPLHF. CDR3 nucleotide sequence: TGTGCCTGGTACAGGGGGAATAGAAGTAATTCACCCCTCCACTTT.

This clone was seen more than once but under ten times. At the DNA level, this CDR3 is encoded by other sequences in the same sample as well. The chain is built from TRBV4-1 and TRBJ1-1; 10 positions match TRBD1. The CDR3 loop spans 13 amino acids. The V gene's germline CDR1 is MGHRA and CDR2 YSYEKL. Unmatched junction bases numbered 0, after V lost 4 bases and J lost 4 bases. This chain's CDR3 is CASSRTGGTEAFF. CDR3 DNA sequence: TGCGCCAGCAGCCGGACAGGGGGCACTGAAGCTTTCTTT.

This clone appeared once. The chain uses TRBV2 and TRBJ2-2, with D unresolved. This CDR3 has 13 residues. Germline CDR1 and CDR2: SNHLY and FYNNEI. Trimming took 6 bases from V and 4 from J, leaving 9 bases between them. The CDR3 sequence: CASRDMATGELFF. The CDR3 coding sequence is TGTGCCAGCAGGGATATGGCCACCGGGGAGCTGTTTTTT.

This chain links TRBV29-1 with TRBJ1-2; 10 nucleotides agree with TRBD1. There are 15 residues in the CDR3. Germline CDR1 SQVTM, CDR2 ANQGSEA. V trimming: 3 bases; J trimming: 2 bases; junction bases outside the gene matches: 6. CDR3 loop: CSVDPGQGRNYGYTF. The CDR3 nucleotides are TGCAGCGTTGACCCGGGACAGGGGAGGAACTATGGCTACACCTTC. Supplemented by reference TRBV29-1 and TRBJ1-2, the full variable domain reads SAVISQKPSRDICQRGTSLTIQCQVDSQVTMMFWYRQQPGQSLTLIATANQGSEATYESGFVIDKFPISRPNLTFSTLTVSNMSPEDSSIYLCSVDPGQGRNYGYTFGSGTRLTVV.

The chain couples TRBV7-9 to TRBJ2-7, with unresolved D. Trimming took 5 bases from V and 2 from J, leaving 10 bases between them. The germline gives CDR1 SEHNR, CDR2 FQNEAQ (reference sequence). The CDR3 runs 13 residues. CDR3 loop: CASSITPTYEQYF. In DNA form, the CDR3 reads TGTGCCAGCAGCATTACTCCGACCTACGAGCAGTACTTC. Variable domain in full (rest from reference TRBV7-9 and TRBJ2-7): DTGVSQNPRHKITKRGQNVTFRCDPISEHNRLYWYRQTLGQGPEFLTYFQNEAQLEKSRLLSDRFSAERPKGSFSTLEIQRTEQGDSAMYLCASSITPTYEQYFGPGTRLTVT.

The chain couples TRBV4-2 to TRBJ1-5; no clear D gene. In germline, CDR1 is LGHNA, CDR2 YNFKEQ. With 0 bases removed from V and 3 bases from J, the gap between germline ends came to 9 bases. CDR3 length equals 15 residues. The CDR3 protein is CASSQDTPNNQPQHF. The CDR3 DNA is TGTGCCAGCAGCCAAGATACCCCGAACAATCAGCCCCAGCATTTT.

The CDR3 DNA sequence: TGTGCCAGTTTACCGCCCCGGGACAGAGCTAACTATGGCTACACCTTC. It translates to CASLPPRDRANYGYTF. The chain joins TRBV28 to TRBJ1-2, with 7 nucleotides matching TRBD1. The germline V gene has CDR1 MDHEN and CDR2 SYDVKM. V gave up 9 bases and J gave up 0 bases; unmatched junction bases: 13. The CDR3 loop spans 16 amino acids.

The chain has TRBV11-2 and TRBJ2-1; 9 bases match TRBD1. Germline CDR1 is SGHAT and CDR2 is FQNNGV. The CDR3 length is 15 residues. After removal of 6 bases from V and 6 bases from J, the junction contained 9 bases not matched to a gene. CDR3 sequence: CASRYGTGWSNEQFF. DNA for the CDR3: TGTGCCAGCAGATACGGGACAGGGTGGAGCAATGAGCAGTTCTTC.

The rearrangement links TRBV7-3 to TRBJ2-3; D not resolved. The CDR3 runs to 13 residues. Trimming left V 5 bases short and J 6 bases short, with 12 bases between. Germline-derived CDR1 and CDR2 are SGHTA and FQGTGA. The DNA for the CDR3 is TGTGCCAGCAGCCTCCTTCCGTCGGATACGCAGTATTTT. This translates into CASSLLPSDTQYF. Together with reference TRBV7-3 and TRBJ2-3, the CDR3 gives the full variable domain: GAGVSQTPSNKVTEKGKYVELRCDPISGHTALYWYRQSLGQGPEFLIYFQGTGAADDSGLPNDRFFAVRPEGSVSTLKIQRTERGDSAVYLCASSLLPSDTQYFGPGTRLTVL.

V gene TRBV27 combines with J gene TRBJ1-6; 7 positions agree with TRBD1. CDR3 length: 14 amino acids. The germline gives CDR1 MNHEY, CDR2 SMNVEV (reference sequence). The ends lost 5 bases at V and 10 bases at J; junction bases unmatched: 8. The CDR3 is CASSLTGEVSPLHF. In DNA, the CDR3 is TGTGCCAGCAGTCTAACAGGGGAAGTATCACCCCTCCACTTT.

This clone was observed a handful of times. This rearrangement joins TRBV29-1 to TRBJ1-1; no clear D. This CDR3 is built from 12 residues. V lost 8 bases to trimming and J lost 1 base, with 11 bases between them. CDR1 and CDR2 (germline): SQVTM, ANQGSEA. In DNA form, the CDR3 reads TGCAGCTTCCAGGAAGGGAACACTGAAGCTTTCTTT. This codes for CSFQEGNTEAFF.

The chain links TRBV15 to TRBJ1-2; D unclear. Germline loops: CDR1 LNHNV, CDR2 YYDKDF (reference sequence). The CDR3 is 14 amino acids. The V end lost 5 bases, the J end lost 4 bases, and 14 bases lay between the germline ends. The CDR3 reads CATSDRVFSYGYTF. The CDR3 nucleotides are TGTGCCACCAGCGACCGGGTCTTCTCCTATGGCTACACCTTC.

V is TRBV7-9 and J is TRBJ1-1; 7 bases match TRBD1. Germline-derived CDR1 and CDR2 are SEHNR and FQNEAQ (reference sequence). There are 13 residues in the CDR3. V was clipped by 4 bases and J by 9 bases; unmatched bases: 8. CDR3 amino acids: CASSSGTDSKAFF. The CDR3 DNA reads TGTGCCAGCAGCTCCGGGACAGACAGTAAAGCTTTCTTT.

This clone was seen once. The chain combines TRBV4-1 with TRBJ2-3, with no clear D. Per germline, CDR1 MGHRA and CDR2 YSYEKL. With 4 bases removed from V and 5 bases from J, the gap between germline ends came to 10 bases. The CDR3 extends over 13 amino acids. CDR3 loop: CASSPLVGDTQYF. In DNA form, the CDR3 reads TGCGCCAGCAGCCCCTTGGTAGGAGATACGCAGTATTTT.

V and J are TRBV25-1 and TRBJ1-2; D not certain. V lost 1 base, J lost 6 bases, and 9 bases lay in between. The germline CDR1 and CDR2 sequences are MGHDK and SYGVNS. The CDR3 is 13 amino acids. The DNA for the CDR3 is TGTGCCAGCAGTGAATGGGCCGGGGATGGCTACACCTTC. Residues: CASSEWAGDGYTF.

DNA for the CDR3: TGTGCCAGTAGTATCGGTGGTGAGGGTCAGCCCCAGCATTTT. Protein product: CASSIGGEGQPQHF. The chain recombines TRBV19 with TRBJ1-5; D gene uncertain. Per germline, CDR1 LNHDA and CDR2 SQIVND (reference sequence). The CDR3 contains 14 residues. V gave up 3 bases and J gave up 6 bases, with 12 bases separating them.

The chain couples TRBV7-9 to TRBJ1-2; D not certain. The CDR3 runs to 14 residues. The V end was cut by 5 bases, the J end by 7 bases, with 17 bases between. Germline V gene sequence: CDR1 SEHNR, CDR2 FQNEAQ (reference sequence). The CDR3 is CASSPPGLMSGYTF. The CDR3 DNA is TGTGCCAGCAGCCCACCAGGACTGATGAGTGGCTACACCTTC.

This sequence joins TRBV6-5 and TRBJ2-3, with TRBD2 matching 7 bases. CDR3 length: 14 amino acids. The germline gives CDR1 MNHEY, CDR2 SVGAGI. With 4 bases clipped from V and 1 base from J, the junction kept 2 bases outside the gene matches. CDR3 protein: CASSSRGGTDTQYF. CDR3 DNA sequence: TGTGCCAGCAGTTCTCGGGGGGGCACAGATACGCAGTATTTT.

V gene TRBV5-6 combines with J gene TRBJ2-7; D gene ambiguous. This CDR3 is built from 14 residues. V was cut by 0 bases and J by 5 bases, with 12 bases left in between. Germline CDR1 SGHDT, CDR2 YYEEEE. The CDR3 DNA is TGTGCCAGCAGCTTGGAACCTAGAGATCACGAGCAGTACTTC. Protein sequence: CASSLEPRDHEQYF. Together with reference TRBV5-6 and TRBJ2-7, the CDR3 gives the full variable domain: DAGVTQSPTHLIKTRGQQVTLRCSPKSGHDTVSWYQQALGQGPQFIFQYYEEEERQRGNFPDRFSGHQFPNYSSELNVNALLLGDSALYLCASSLEPRDHEQYFGPGTRLTVT.

In this sample, this clone turned up once. The rearrangement joins TRBV7-3 to TRBJ2-6, with D possibly being TRBD1 (5 bases). The CDR3 sequence is 18 residues long. The germline V gene has CDR1 SGHTA and CDR2 FQGTGA. Trimming removed 2 bases from V and 1 base from J, with 15 bases in between. The CDR3 loop reads CASSLSPGSVSGANVLTF. The CDR3 DNA is TGTGCCAGCAGCTTATCCCCAGGGTCGGTGTCTGGGGCCAACGTCCTGACTTTC.